The following is a T cell receptor (beta chain) sequence with its context. Its antigen is unknown. Base qualities are not recorded, but no much larger clone differs from it by a single base. One collaborating source in Seattle enrolled patients during active infection and followed them longitudinally through the course of disease. Whole blood was collected in K2EDTA tubes by collaborating institutions according to the institutions' own protocols. For TCRbeta analysis, collaborators shipped samples as frozen whole blood, isolated PBMCs, or DNA extracted from either of those sample types. The immunoSEQ Assay, a bias-controlled multiplex PCR, was used to amplify TCRbeta CDR3 regions from genomic DNA. As for how the authors treated the data: Nucleated cell counts per sample were estimated from amplification of reference gene primers within the assay. To quantify the absolute abundance of each unique TCRbeta CDR3 rearrangement, sequence reads were collapsed and filtered. For each sample, productive Simpson clonality was calculated by taking the square root of Simpson's diversity index across productive rearrangements. TCRdb holds this immuneACCESS table with in-frame rearrangements only. Some clones are missing; in checked studies, unresolved V genes explain under half, and the rest has no known cause. That table supplies the V and J calls and clone size; D and trimming were determined from the DNA. The sample table holds about 64,000 clones, of which more than 75% were seen once. Approximately 14% of the sample rests with the top ten.

The data derive from a study of blood T cell repertoires in COVID-19 (dated by TCRdb to the early 2020s). The study in broad terms: Samples from collaborators originated in the United States, Italy and Spain and spanned both the acute and convalescent phases of COVID-19. The prospective study material was composed of cDNA or gDNA derived from T cells, B-cell-depleted T cells, or PBMCs. Subjects who had been exposed to COVID-19, were actively infected with it, or had recovered from it provided the deeply sampled blood TCRbeta repertoires that made up the dataset. The repertoires were made available in a free public database intended to serve as a resource for research on the immune response to SARS-CoV-2. Samples were obtained from the ongoing ImmuneRACE study (first 160 participants) and from some 1,200 subjects provided by 6 global collaborators. The sample metadata nearly always contained a de-identified subject ID, COVID-19 status, age in years and sex. HLA class I and class II types, where available, came from metadata supplied by the sample provider rather than from assay-based typing. The paper's findings and limits, for the study overall: The amount of clinical and demographic metadata varied by source and participant and was provided uncurated.

The CDR3, from cysteine to phenylalanine, totals 17 residues. Only CDR3 DNA is held: 51 bases, read in frame from base 1. As encoded in the germline V gene (reference sequence), CDR1 is LNHNV while CDR2 is YYDKDF. Compared with germline, V lacks 0 bases and J lacks 5 bases; bases without a gene match: 7. The chain employs TRBV15 and TRBJ2-1, with TRBD2 matching 10 junction bases. The origin of this receptor is a man aged 55-75 years with COVID-19, enrolled during active disease. Sequenced: peripheral blood. CDR3 loop: CATSRDLTSGTNNEQFF. Here is the DNA: TGTGCCACCAGCAGAGATTTAACTAGCGGGACCAACAATGAGCAGTTCTTC.